This TCR beta chain appears in the sequencing data of a study of T cell changes during pregnancy in multiple sclerosis. This clone showed up just once. This CDR3 contains 12 residues. The germline CDR1 and CDR2 sequences are SGHRS and YFSETQ. V lost 0 bases and J lost 5, with 4 bases in between. The protocol was immunoSEQ multiplex PCR, while the TCRdb copy is restricted to in-frame clones and leaves out a portion. The sample includes 75,000 to 100,000 clones, over 80% seen only once; the top ten take about 2%. The sequencing here drew on peripheral blood, taken after pregnancy. This chain links TRBV5-1 with TRBJ2-3; D unresolved. The receptor comes from a female donor with multiple sclerosis, enrolled in a pregnancy study. CDR3 DNA: TGCGCCAGCAGCTTGGACTTAGATACGCAGTATTTT. Protein sequence: CASSLDLDTQYF.